This T cell receptor (beta chain) was documented in a study of CD8 T cells in Susac syndrome. Study summary: When blood was collected, patients with Susac syndrome were therapy-naive, were taking corticosteroids, or were receiving intravenous immunoglobulin alone. Findings of the study overall: A relatively small number of individuals underwent TCR sequencing and HLA analysis.

After extraction with the RNeasy kit, about 0.5 to 1 ug of the RNA was reverse transcribed using random hexamers. The TCR beta CDR3 was amplified by immunoSEQ multiplex PCR across 54 Vbeta, 13 Jbeta. TCRdb re-called the immunoSEQ multiplex PCR reads through MiXCR, storing one row per CDR3 protein. The table has 200,000 or so distinct CDR3 sequences, 90% to 96% seen once; the top ten hold roughly 0.098%. Of note for this clonotype: Its antigen remains unidentified.

The CDR3 length is 14 residues. V lost 3 bases, J lost 2 bases, and 9 bases lay in between. Germline V lookup: CDR1 SGHRS, CDR2 YFSETQ. The specimen sequenced was CD4+ T cells from PBMCs. The clonotype was recovered from a human donor with Susac syndrome. The chain uses TRBV5-1 and TRBJ1-5; no clear D gene. The DNA of the CDR3 is TGCGCCAGCAGCTGGGGAGACGGCAATCAGCCCCAGCATTTT. It is translated as CASSWGDGNQPQHF.